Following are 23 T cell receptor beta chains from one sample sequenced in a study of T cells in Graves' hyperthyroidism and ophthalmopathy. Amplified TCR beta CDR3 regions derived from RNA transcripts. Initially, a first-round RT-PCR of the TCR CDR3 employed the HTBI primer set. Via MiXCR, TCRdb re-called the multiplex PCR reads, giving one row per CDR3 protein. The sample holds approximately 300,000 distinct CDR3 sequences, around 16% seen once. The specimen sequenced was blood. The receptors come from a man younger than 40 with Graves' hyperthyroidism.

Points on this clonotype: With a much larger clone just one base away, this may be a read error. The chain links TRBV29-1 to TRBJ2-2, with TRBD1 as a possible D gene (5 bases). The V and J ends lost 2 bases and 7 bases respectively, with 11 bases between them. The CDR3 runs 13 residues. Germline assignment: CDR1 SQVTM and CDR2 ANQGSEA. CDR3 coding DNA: TGCAGCGTTGAACTTAGGGGATGCGGGGAGCTGTTTTTT. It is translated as CSVELRGCGELFF.

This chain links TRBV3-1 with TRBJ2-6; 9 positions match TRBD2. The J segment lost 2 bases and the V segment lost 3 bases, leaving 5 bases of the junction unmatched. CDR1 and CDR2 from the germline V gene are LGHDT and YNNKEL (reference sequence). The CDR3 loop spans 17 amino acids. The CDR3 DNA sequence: TGTGCCAGCAGCCAGGAGGGACTAGCTCCTGGGGCCAACGTCCTGACTTTC. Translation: CASSQEGLAPGANVLTF.

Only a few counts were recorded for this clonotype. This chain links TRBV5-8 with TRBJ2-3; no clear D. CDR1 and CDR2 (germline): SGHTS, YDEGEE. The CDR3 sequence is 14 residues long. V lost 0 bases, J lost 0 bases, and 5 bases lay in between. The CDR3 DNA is TGTGCCAGCAGCTTGGAGACTAGCACAGATACGCAGTATTTT. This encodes CASSLETSTDTQYF.

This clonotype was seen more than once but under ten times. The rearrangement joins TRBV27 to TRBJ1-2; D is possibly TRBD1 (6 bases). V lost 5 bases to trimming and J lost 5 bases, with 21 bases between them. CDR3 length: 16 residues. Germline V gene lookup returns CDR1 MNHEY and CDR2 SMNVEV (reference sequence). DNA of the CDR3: TGTGCCAGCAGTCTCCAAGCCGAACAGGGTAGATATGGCTACACCTTC. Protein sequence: CASSLQAEQGRYGYTF.

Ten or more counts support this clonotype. For the CDR3, the DNA is TGTGCCTGGAGTATTGGACTTCATGGCTACACCTTC. It yields the protein CAWSIGLHGYTF. V and J are TRBV30 and TRBJ1-2; D uncertain. V was trimmed by 2 bases and J by 6 bases, leaving 10 bases between them. In germline, CDR1 is GTSNPN, CDR2 SVGIG (reference sequence). The CDR3 is 12 residues long.

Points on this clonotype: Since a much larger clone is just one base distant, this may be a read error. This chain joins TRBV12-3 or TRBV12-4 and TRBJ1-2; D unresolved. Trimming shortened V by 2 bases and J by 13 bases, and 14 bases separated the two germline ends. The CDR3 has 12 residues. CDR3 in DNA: TGTGCCAGCAGTTTATTAGTCCGGTGTCTCACCTTC. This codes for CASSLLVRCLTF.

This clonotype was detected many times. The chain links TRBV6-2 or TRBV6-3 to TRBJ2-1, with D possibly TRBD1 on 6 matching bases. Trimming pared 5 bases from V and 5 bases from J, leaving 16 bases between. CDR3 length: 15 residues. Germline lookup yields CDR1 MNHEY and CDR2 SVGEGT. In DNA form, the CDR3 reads TGTGCCAGCAGTAGACAGGCGAATCGGGACAATGAGCAGTTCTTC. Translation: CASSRQANRDNEQFF.

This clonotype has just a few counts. CDR3 DNA sequence: TGTGCCAGCAGCCAATTTGCAGGCGGCAAACTGTTTTTT. This gives the protein CASSQFAGGKLFF. This chain uses TRBV3-1 with TRBJ1-4; D unclear. The CDR3 has 13 residues. V lost 2 bases and J 11 bases, leaving 12 bases between the germline ends. Germline CDR1 and CDR2: LGHDT and YNNKEL (reference sequence).

CDR3 protein: CASSLGPAGTGELFF. CDR3 in DNA: TGTGCCAGCAGCCTGGGTCCAGCGGGTACCGGGGAGCTGTTTTTT. The V and J genes are TRBV7-3 and TRBJ2-2, with a weak D call TRBD2 (6 bases). V was clipped by 5 bases and J by 5 bases, with 15 bases between them. The CDR3 length is 15 residues. Germline V lookup: CDR1 SGHTA, CDR2 FQGTGA. Looking up the rest from reference TRBV7-3 and TRBJ2-2 gives the full variable domain: GAGVSQTPSNKVTEKGKYVELRCDPISGHTALYWYRQSLGQGPEFLIYFQGTGAADDSGLPNDRFFAVRPEGSVSTLKIQRTERGDSAVYLCASSLGPAGTGELFFGEGSRLTVL.

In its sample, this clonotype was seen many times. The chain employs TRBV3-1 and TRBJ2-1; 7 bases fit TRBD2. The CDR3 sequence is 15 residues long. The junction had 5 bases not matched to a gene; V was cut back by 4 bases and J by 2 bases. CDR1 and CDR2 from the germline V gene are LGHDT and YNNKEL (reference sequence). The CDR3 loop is CASSPELAAYNEQFF. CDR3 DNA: TGTGCCAGCAGCCCCGAGCTAGCGGCCTACAATGAGCAGTTCTTC.

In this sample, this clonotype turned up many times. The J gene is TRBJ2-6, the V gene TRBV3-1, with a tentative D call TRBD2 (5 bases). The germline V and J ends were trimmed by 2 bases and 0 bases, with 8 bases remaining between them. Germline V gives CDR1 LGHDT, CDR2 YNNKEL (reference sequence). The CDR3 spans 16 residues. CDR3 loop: CASSQRRDSGANVLTF. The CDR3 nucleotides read TGTGCCAGCAGCCAAAGACGGGACTCTGGGGCCAACGTCCTGACTTTC.

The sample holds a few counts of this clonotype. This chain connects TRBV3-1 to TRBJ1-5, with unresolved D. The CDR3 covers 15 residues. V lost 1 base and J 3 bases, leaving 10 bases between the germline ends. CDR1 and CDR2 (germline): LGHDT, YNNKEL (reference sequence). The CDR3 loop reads CASSQGQDINQPQHF. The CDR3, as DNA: TGTGCCAGCAGCCAAGGACAAGACATCAATCAGCCCCAGCATTTT.

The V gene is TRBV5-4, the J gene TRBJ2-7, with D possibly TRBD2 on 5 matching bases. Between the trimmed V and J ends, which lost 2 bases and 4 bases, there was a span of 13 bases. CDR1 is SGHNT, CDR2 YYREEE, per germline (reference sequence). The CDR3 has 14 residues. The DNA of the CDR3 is TGTGCCAGCAGCTTAGGGAGCGGAGATTACGAGCAGTACTTC. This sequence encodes CASSLGSGDYEQYF.

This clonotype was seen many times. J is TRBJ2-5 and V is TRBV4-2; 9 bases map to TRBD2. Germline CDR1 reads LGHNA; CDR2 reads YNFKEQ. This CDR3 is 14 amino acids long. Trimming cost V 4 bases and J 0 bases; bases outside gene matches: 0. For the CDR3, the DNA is TGTGCCAGCAGCCCTAGCGGGGACCAAGAGACCCAGTACTTC. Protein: CASSPSGDQETQYF.

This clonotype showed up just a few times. The CDR3 loop is CASSFGTGNYEQYF. Written as DNA, the CDR3 is TGTGCCAGCAGCTTCGGGACAGGGAACTACGAGCAGTACTTC. The V and J genes are TRBV11-2 and TRBJ2-7; 9 nucleotides line up with TRBD1. Germline lookup yields CDR1 SGHAT and CDR2 FQNNGV. The CDR3 is made up of 14 amino acids. Trimming cost V 3 bases and J 3 bases; bases outside gene matches: 3.

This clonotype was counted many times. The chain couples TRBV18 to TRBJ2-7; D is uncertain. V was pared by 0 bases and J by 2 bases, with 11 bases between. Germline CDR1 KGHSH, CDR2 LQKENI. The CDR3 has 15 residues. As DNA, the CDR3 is TGTGCCAGCTCACCACCTTCGGTCACGGCCTACGAGCAGTACTTC. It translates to CASSPPSVTAYEQYF.

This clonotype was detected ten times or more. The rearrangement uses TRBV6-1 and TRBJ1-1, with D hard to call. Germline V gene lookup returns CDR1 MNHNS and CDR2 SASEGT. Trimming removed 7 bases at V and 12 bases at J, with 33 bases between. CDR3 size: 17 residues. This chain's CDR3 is CASTTKIPTGLAGRTFF. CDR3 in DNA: TGTGCCAGCACGACAAAAATACCGACGGGCCTAGCGGGTAGAACTTTCTTT.

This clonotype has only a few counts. The CDR3 loop is CASSFPETPAAGQYF. Here the CDR3 DNA reads TGTGCCAGCAGCTTCCCGGAGACCCCCGCGGCAGGGCAGTACTTC. The V call is TRBV7-8, the J call TRBJ2-7; D is uncertain. From germline, CDR1 is SGHVS and CDR2 FQNEAQ. The V and J ends lost 3 bases and 9 bases respectively, with 21 bases between them. The CDR3 has 15 residues.

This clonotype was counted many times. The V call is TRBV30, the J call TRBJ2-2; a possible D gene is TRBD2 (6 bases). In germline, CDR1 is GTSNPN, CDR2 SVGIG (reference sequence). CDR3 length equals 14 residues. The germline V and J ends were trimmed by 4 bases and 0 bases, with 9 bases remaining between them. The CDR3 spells CAWTDYPNTGELFF. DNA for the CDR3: TGTGCCTGGACGGACTACCCGAACACCGGGGAGCTGTTTTTT.

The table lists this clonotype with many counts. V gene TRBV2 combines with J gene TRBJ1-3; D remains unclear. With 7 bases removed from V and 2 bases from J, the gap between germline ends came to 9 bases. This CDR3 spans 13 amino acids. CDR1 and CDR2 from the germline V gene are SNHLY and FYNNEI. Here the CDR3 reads CASTQDPGNTIYF. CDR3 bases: TGTGCCAGCACCCAGGACCCTGGAAACACCATATATTTT. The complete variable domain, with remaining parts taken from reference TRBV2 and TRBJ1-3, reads EPEVTQTPSHQVTQMGQEVILRCVPISNHLYFYWYRQILGQKVEFLVSFYNNEISEKSEIFDDQFSVERPDGSNFTLKIRSTKLEDSAMYFCASTQDPGNTIYFGEGSWLTVV.

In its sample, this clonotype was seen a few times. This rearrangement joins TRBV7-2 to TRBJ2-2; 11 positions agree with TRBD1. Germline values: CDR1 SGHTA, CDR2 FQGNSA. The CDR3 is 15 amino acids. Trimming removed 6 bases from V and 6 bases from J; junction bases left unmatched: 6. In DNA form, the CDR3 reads TGTGCCAGCAGAAGGACAGGGGGCAGATCCGGGGAGCTGTTTTTT. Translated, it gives CASRRTGGRSGELFF.

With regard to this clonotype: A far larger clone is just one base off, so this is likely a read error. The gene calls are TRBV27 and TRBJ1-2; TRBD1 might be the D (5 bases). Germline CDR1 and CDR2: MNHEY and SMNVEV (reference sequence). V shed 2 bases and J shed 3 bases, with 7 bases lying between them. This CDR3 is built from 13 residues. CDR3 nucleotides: TGTGCCAGCAGTTTACGGGGGTACTATGGCTACACCTTC. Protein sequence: CASSLRGYYGYTF.

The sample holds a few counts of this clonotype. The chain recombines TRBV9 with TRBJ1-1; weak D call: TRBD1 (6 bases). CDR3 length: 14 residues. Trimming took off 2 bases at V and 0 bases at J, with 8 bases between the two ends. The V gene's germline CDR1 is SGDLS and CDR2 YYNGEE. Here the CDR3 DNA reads TGTGCCAGCAGCGTCGGACAGATGAACACTGAAGCTTTCTTT. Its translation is CASSVGQMNTEAFF.